The next 27 T cell receptor beta chains were all read from a single sample in a study of blood T cell repertoires in COVID-19. Here immunoSEQ multiplex PCR was the method, and the copy in TCRdb shows in-frame clones only, minus some. The table records under 300,000 clones, roughly 90% of them present only once. The sample taken for sequencing was peripheral blood. The receptors were gathered from a young woman with active or convalescent COVID-19.

This rearrangement joins TRBV2 to TRBJ1-2; tentatively, D is TRBD1 (5 bases). The CDR3 spans 12 residues. Germline assignment: CDR1 SNHLY and CDR2 FYNNEI. The ends were cut back, 6 bases at V and 8 bases at J, with 13 bases in the middle. The CDR3 spells CASRYTGEGYTF. CDR3 bases: TGTGCCAGCAGGTACACAGGAGAAGGCTACACCTTC.

This clone was picked up a small number of times. The chain uses TRBV6-2 or TRBV6-3 and TRBJ1-1, with TRBD1 identical over 7 bases. V lost 5 bases and J lost 6; bases outside the gene matches: 15. Germline CDR1 reads MNHEY; CDR2 reads SVGEGT. There are 16 residues in the CDR3. CDR3 amino acids: CASSDGSETGLAEAFF. As DNA, the CDR3 is TGTGCCAGCAGTGATGGTAGTGAGACAGGGCTCGCTGAAGCTTTCTTT.

V and J are TRBV29-1 and TRBJ2-7, with 7 bases fitting TRBD2. J gave up 3 bases and V 6 bases, and 17 bases lay outside the gene matches. The CDR3 extends over 16 amino acids. In germline, CDR1 is SQVTM, CDR2 ANQGSEA. Written as DNA, the CDR3 is TGCAGCGTACTAGGGCCTAGCGGTGCTACTTACTACGAGCAGTACTTC. Amino acid sequence: CSVLGPSGATYYEQYF.

The rearrangement joins TRBV15 to TRBJ1-4; D not certain. Trimming took 6 bases from V and 3 from J, leaving 14 bases between them. CDR1 is LNHNV, CDR2 YYDKDF, per germline (reference sequence). This CDR3 comprises 15 residues. Here the CDR3 DNA reads TGTGCCACCAGAGTGTTTGGAGGTCCTAATGAAAAACTGTTTTTT. Its translation: CATRVFGGPNEKLFF.

This clone turned up a few times. The gene calls are TRBV9 and TRBJ1-6, with D possibly matching TRBD1 (5 bases). Trimming removed 0 bases from V and 9 bases from J, with 19 bases in between. Germline loops: CDR1 SGDLS, CDR2 YYNGEE. The CDR3 contains 17 residues. The CDR3 bases are TGTGCCAGCAGCGTAGCCCCTTCGTCGGGGGTAGGTTCACCCCTCCACTTT. Its protein is CASSVAPSSGVGSPLHF.

To note about this clone: The sample contains more than one DNA sequence encoding this CDR3. V usage is TRBV28 and J usage is TRBJ1-3, with no clear D. The CDR3 covers 12 residues. Germline assignment: CDR1 MDHEN and CDR2 SYDVKM. V gave up 6 bases and J gave up 2 bases, with 5 bases separating them. The CDR3 reads CASRSPGNTIYF. CDR3 coding DNA: TGTGCCAGCAGAAGCCCTGGAAACACCATATATTTT.

The rearrangement links TRBV5-4 to TRBJ1-2; 9 nucleotides match TRBD1. The CDR3 sequence is 17 residues long. CDR1 is SGHNT and CDR2 is YYREEE in the germline V gene (reference sequence). V trimming: 4 bases; J trimming: 2 bases; junction bases outside the gene matches: 12. The CDR3 sequence is CASSPRDRVFWNYGYTF. CDR3 nucleotide sequence: TGTGCCAGCAGCCCGCGGGACAGGGTTTTCTGGAACTATGGCTACACCTTC. Looking up the rest from reference TRBV5-4 and TRBJ1-2 gives the full variable domain: ETGVTQSPTHLIKTRGQQVTLRCSSQSGHNTVSWYQQALGQGPQFIFQYYREEENGRGNFPPRFSGLQFPNYSSELNVNALELDDSALYLCASSPRDRVFWNYGYTFGSGTRLTVV.

V and J are TRBV4-3 and TRBJ1-5; possibly TRBD1 for D (6 bases). The CDR3 is made up of 14 amino acids. With 3 bases removed from V and 7 bases from J, the gap between germline ends came to 13 bases. From germline, CDR1 is LGHNA and CDR2 YSLEER. CDR3 coding DNA: TGCGCCAGCAGCCAGGAACAGGGTAGACAGCCCCAGCATTTT. Residues: CASSQEQGRQPQHF.

The chain combines TRBV5-1 with TRBJ1-1; D gene uncertain. The CDR3 consists of 17 residues. Germline assignment: CDR1 SGHRS and CDR2 YFSETQ. V lost 3 bases to trimming and J lost 5 bases, with 23 bases between them. This CDR3 reads CASSSPEPVISGTEAFF. The CDR3 DNA sequence: TGCGCCAGCAGCTCCCCCGAGCCCGTGATATCAGGAACTGAAGCTTTCTTT.

This clone was found a few times. This chain links TRBV19 with TRBJ1-1; perhaps TRBD1 as D (6 bases). Germline values: CDR1 LNHDA, CDR2 SQIVND (reference sequence). The V end lost 11 bases, the J end lost 1 base, and 11 bases lay between the germline ends. CDR3 length equals 12 residues. CDR3 sequence (DNA): TGTGCCTGCGCGACAGGGAACACTGAAGCTTTCTTT. This codes for CACATGNTEAFF.

The CDR3 loop reads CASSFTLGTGRETQYF. In DNA form, the CDR3 reads TGTGCCAGCAGCTTCACGTTAGGGACAGGGAGAGAGACGCAGTATTTT. This sequence joins TRBV7-3 and TRBJ2-3; 9 bases map to TRBD1. The CDR3 length is 16 residues. From germline, CDR1 is SGHTA and CDR2 FQGTGA. V was clipped by 3 bases and J by 9 bases; unmatched bases: 13.

The chain is built from TRBV5-5 and TRBJ2-1; D uncertain. CDR1 is SGHKS and CDR2 is YYEKEE in the germline V gene (reference sequence). The CDR3 is 13 residues long. With 5 bases removed from V and 0 bases from J, the gap between germline ends came to 6 bases. The CDR3 DNA sequence: TGTGCCAGCAGGGCCAGCTCCTACAATGAGCAGTTCTTC. Translated: CASRASSYNEQFF.

The CDR3 DNA sequence: TGTGCCAGCAGTCGACAGGGGAAAGGGTCACCCCTCCACTTT. Translation gives CASSRQGKGSPLHF. The chain employs TRBV6-6 and TRBJ1-6; TRBD1 matches 8 bases. The germline CDR1 and CDR2 sequences are MNHNY and SVGAGI (reference sequence). The CDR3 extends over 14 amino acids. The J segment lost 10 bases and the V segment lost 5 bases, leaving 7 bases of the junction unmatched.

The DNA for the CDR3 is TGTGCCAGCAGACTTGGACAGCCCTACAATGAGCAGTTCTTC. Translated: CASRLGQPYNEQFF. V gene TRBV28 combines with J gene TRBJ2-1; D may be TRBD1 (6 bases). CDR1 and CDR2 from the germline V gene are MDHEN and SYDVKM. V was cut by 6 bases and J by 2 bases, with 11 bases left in between. The CDR3 has 14 residues.

This clone was observed once. The chain combines TRBV19 with TRBJ2-3; 7 nucleotides match TRBD1. V gave up 7 bases and J gave up 3 bases; unmatched junction bases: 4. Germline CDR1 LNHDA, CDR2 SQIVND (reference sequence). This CDR3 is 13 amino acids long. CDR3 in DNA: TGTGCCAGTAAGGGGGCAGGGACAGATACGCAGTATTTT. This translates into CASKGAGTDTQYF.

This sequence joins TRBV11-2 and TRBJ1-3; 8 bases map to TRBD1. V lost 5 bases to trimming and J lost 5 bases; unmatched junction nucleotides: 14. The CDR3 extends over 17 amino acids. Germline assignment: CDR1 SGHAT and CDR2 FQNNGV. The CDR3 bases are TGTGCCAGCAGCCACCCTAGGGAGAGGGACAGGCGAAACACCATATATTTT. The encoded protein is CASSHPRERDRRNTIYF.

V gene TRBV23-1 combines with J gene TRBJ1-1; D is uncertain. TRBV23-1 is classed as an ORF, of uncertain function. This CDR3 has 14 residues. V was pared by 0 bases and J by 6 bases, with 11 bases between. The CDR3 is CASSQSPKSSEAFF. CDR3 coding DNA: TGCGCCAGCAGTCAATCCCCCAAATCATCTGAAGCTTTCTTT.

The chain is built from TRBV2 and TRBJ1-3, with TRBD1 as a possible D gene (5 bases). V lost 8 bases and J 4 bases, leaving 9 bases between the germline ends. The CDR3 spans 12 residues. Germline V gives CDR1 SNHLY, CDR2 FYNNEI. CDR3 sequence: CASGRAGNTIYF. The CDR3 nucleotides are TGTGCCAGCGGCAGGGCCGGAAACACCATATATTTT. The full variable domain, completed using reference TRBV2 and TRBJ1-3, is EPEVTQTPSHQVTQMGQEVILRCVPISNHLYFYWYRQILGQKVEFLVSFYNNEISEKSEIFDDQFSVERPDGSNFTLKIRSTKLEDSAMYFCASGRAGNTIYFGEGSWLTVV.

In its sample, this clone was seen a few times. The chain combines TRBV30 with TRBJ1-2; 9 bases map to TRBD1. Germline V gene lookup returns CDR1 GTSNPN and CDR2 SVGIG (reference sequence). Trimming cost V 3 bases and J 4 bases; bases outside gene matches: 6. The CDR3 consists of 14 residues. The CDR3 nucleotides read TGTGCCTGGAGCTGGGACAGGGCCGTCTATGGCTACACCTTC. Translated, it gives CAWSWDRAVYGYTF.

The V gene is TRBV7-9, the J gene TRBJ2-7; tentatively, D is TRBD1 (5 bases). Germline CDR1 and CDR2: SEHNR and FQNEAQ (reference sequence). This CDR3 contains 16 residues. V was shortened by 4 bases and J by 0 bases, with 16 bases between the two germline ends. The CDR3 DNA reads TGTGCCAGCAGCTCGACTCGACAGTTTAGCTCCTACGAGCAGTACTTC. This sequence encodes CASSSTRQFSSYEQYF.

This clone has at least ten counts. The identical CDR3 is also encoded by other nucleotide sequences in the sample. The CDR3 nucleotides read TGTGCCAGTAGTATGCGGGGTTTTTCTGGAAACACCATATATTTT. Translating it yields CASSMRGFSGNTIYF. The chain combines TRBV19 with TRBJ1-3; no definite D call. CDR1 and CDR2 (germline): LNHDA, SQIVND (reference sequence). The CDR3 spans 15 residues. The V end was cut by 3 bases, the J end by 1 base, with 10 bases between.

The gene calls are TRBV7-9 and TRBJ1-3, with 8 bases lining up with TRBD1. The ends lost 4 bases at V and 4 bases at J; junction bases unmatched: 3. This CDR3 is 14 amino acids long. Germline V gene data show CDR1 as SEHNR and CDR2 as FQNEAQ (reference sequence). The CDR3 loop reads CASSSAGGGNTIYF. DNA of the CDR3: TGTGCCAGCAGCTCGGCAGGGGGCGGAAACACCATATATTTT.

Written as DNA, the CDR3 is TGTGCCAGCAGCGTTACTAGCGGGGGCACCGGGGAGCTGTTTTTT. Protein sequence: CASSVTSGGTGELFF. V and J are TRBV9 and TRBJ2-2, with TRBD2 identical over 11 bases. The CDR3 covers 15 residues. The V segment lost 2 bases and the J segment 4 bases; nucleotides outside the gene matches: 1. Germline V lookup: CDR1 SGDLS, CDR2 YYNGEE.

The chain combines TRBV2 with TRBJ1-2; D perhaps matches TRBD1 (6 bases). Germline CDR1 is SNHLY and CDR2 is FYNNEI. The CDR3 has 12 amino acids. V was shortened by 8 bases and J by 4 bases, with 11 bases between the two germline ends. CDR3 DNA: TGTGCCAGCTCAGACAGGATCTATGGCTACACCTTC. Amino acids: CASSDRIYGYTF. The whole variable domain, filled in from reference TRBV2 and TRBJ1-2, reads EPEVTQTPSHQVTQMGQEVILRCVPISNHLYFYWYRQILGQKVEFLVSFYNNEISEKSEIFDDQFSVERPDGSNFTLKIRSTKLEDSAMYFCASSDRIYGYTFGSGTRLTVV.

The gene calls are TRBV5-4 and TRBJ1-2, with 11 bases matching TRBD1. This CDR3 comprises 14 residues. J gave up 7 bases and V 0 bases, and 2 bases lay outside the gene matches. CDR1 and CDR2 from the germline V gene are SGHNT and YYREEE (reference sequence). CDR3 sequence reads: CASSLGDRGFGYTF. CDR3 DNA: TGTGCCAGCAGCTTGGGGGACAGGGGGTTTGGCTACACCTTC.

This chain links TRBV29-1 with TRBJ2-3; the match to TRBD2 covers 7 bases. V lost 2 bases and J lost 3; bases outside the gene matches: 2. Germline lookup yields CDR1 SQVTM and CDR2 ANQGSEA. The CDR3 has 13 residues. CDR3 in amino acids: CSVEWRGTDTQYF. As DNA, the CDR3 is TGCAGCGTTGAATGGCGGGGGACAGATACGCAGTATTTT.

The rearrangement uses TRBV7-2 and TRBJ1-1; D is possibly TRBD1 (5 bases). The CDR3 length is 15 residues. Germline CDR1 and CDR2: SGHTA and FQGNSA. V lost 5 bases to trimming and J lost 1 base, with 14 bases between them. The CDR3 is CASSQGWGRNTEAFF. The CDR3 DNA is TGTGCCAGCAGCCAGGGTTGGGGTCGGAACACTGAAGCTTTCTTT.